This T cell receptor beta chain was sequenced for a study of OX40 agonist ivuxolimab in advanced cancers. Losses at the gene ends were 3 bases for V and 7 bases for J; bases not matched to a gene: 6. The CDR3 contains 14 residues. The V gene's germline CDR1 is SNHLY and CDR2 FYNNEI. Repertoires were generated with immunoSEQ multiplex PCR, while TCRdb's copy carries only in-frame clones and drops some. The sample has around 60,000 clones, 79% seen once. The chain has TRBV2 and TRBJ1-5; 7 bases are a match to TRBD1. The clonotype originates from an adult with an advanced solid tumor such as melanoma, head and neck, liver or kidney cancer. Sequenced here: CD4+ or CD8+ T cells sorted from blood, sampled in a trial of the OX40 agonist ivuxolimab. In DNA form, the CDR3 reads TGTGCCAGCAGTGACAGGGGGAATGGGCAGCCCCAGCATTTT. Protein sequence: CASSDRGNGQPQHF. The full variable domain, completed using reference TRBV2 and TRBJ1-5, is EPEVTQTPSHQVTQMGQEVILRCVPISNHLYFYWYRQILGQKVEFLVSFYNNEISEKSEIFDDQFSVERPDGSNFTLKIRSTKLEDSAMYFCASSDRGNGQPQHFGDGTRLSIL.